This T cell receptor beta chain was recovered during a study of cytomegalovirus exposure and HLA in healthy donors (dated 2017 in TCRdb). The study in broad terms: According to a later analysis, the roughly 130 validation repertoires were produced on the same platform as the roughly 600 repertoires of the first cohort. In addition to the first cohort of 666 subjects, a separate validation cohort of around 110 different subjects was used. The study aimed to test whether signatures of past pathogen exposure could be identified by cataloging public T cell receptors. To predict cytomegalovirus infection status, the study brought together high-throughput TCR immunosequencing, statistical association of individual TCRs with disease status, and machine learning. Results the study describes overall, beyond this receptor: While some public TCRs were present in many individuals, most TCR sequences turned up only very rarely across donors. In both the original and validation cohorts, the classifier was reported to diagnose cytomegalovirus status with high specificity and sensitivity. A later analysis had no HLA typing for the validation cohort, so co-occurrence there was scored across all 130 or so repertoires. Of the cluster scores, 90% to 95% were above 0 in a later analysis, which found that TCRs clustered in the first cohort also tended to co-occur in the 95 to 150 validation repertoires. A total of around 150 TCR beta chains were listed by the study as associated with cytomegalovirus. According to the authors, the approach could potentially be generalized to other disease states and immunological phenotypes. Three of the identified cytomegalovirus-associated TCR beta chains were confirmed in vitro to be specific for cytomegalovirus antigens.

Donors formed part of the validation cohort, which comprised over a hundred subjects and was distinct from the first cohort of 670 or so subjects. A remark on this clone: Its recognized antigen is unknown. No base qualities exist here, and no much larger clone lies one base off it.

Library preparation used the immunoSEQ multiplex PCR assay. As for the authors' bioinformatics: To diagnose cytomegalovirus status from the catalog of TCR beta chain sequences, a statistical classification framework was built. TCRdb carries this immuneACCESS record with in-frame sequences only. Its versions omit some clonotypes, under half of them owing to an unresolved V gene in the studies checked, with the rest unexplained. D and trimming come from the DNA, and the V and J calls and clone size come from that table. Counted in this sample were 150,000 to 200,000 clones; around 86% of them appeared once. The ten largest clones take up 2% to 3% of the sample. The cysteine opens and the phenylalanine closes a CDR3 of 14 amino acids. Of all the DNA, just the CDR3 is kept, 42 bases in frame from base 1. Taken from the germline V gene (reference sequence), the CDR1 and CDR2 loops are SEHNR and FQNEAQ. Trimming accounts for 1 base at V and 6 bases at J, while the number of junction bases matched to no gene is 5.

This chain is built from TRBV7-9 and TRBJ1-2; TRBD1 aligns with 7 central bases. The TCR was taken from a man younger than 35 in good health and CMV-seropositive. What was sequenced was PBMCs. In nucleotides, the sequence is TGTGCCAGCAGCTTAGGGACAGGTAGCAATGGCTACACCTTC. The translation is CASSLGTGSNGYTF.